This is a list of T cell receptor beta chains from one sample in a study of T cell responses to AZD1222 COVID-19 vaccine. Method: immunoSEQ multiplex PCR; TCRdb's copy keeps in-frame clones and lacks some. Of more than 140,000 clones listed, 70% to 90% are singletons. The sample here was peripheral blood, taken on day 0 of MenACWY control vaccination. The receptors were gathered from an adult in good health. CDR3s include the opening cysteine and the closing phenylalanine or tryptophan. A D gene is named only where the DNA matches it firmly. Not all rows give a size; the values are once, few, many and, for expanded clones, a class.

CDR3: CASSLSHQETQYF
DNA: TGTGCCAGCAGCTTATCGCACCAAGAGACCCAGTACTTC
D: .
J: TRBJ2-5
length: 13
size: .
V: TRBV11-2

CDR3: CASSLDQGNGELFF
DNA: TGTGCCAGCAGCTTAGATCAGGGAAACGGGGAGCTGTTTTTT
D: .
J: TRBJ2-2
length: 14
size: .
V: TRBV11-3

CDR3: CASSLDQGGGTGELFF
DNA: TGTGCCAGCAGCTTAGACCAGGGGGGCGGCACCGGGGAGCTGTTTTTT
D: .
J: TRBJ2-2
length: 16
size: .
V: TRBV7-2

CDR3: CASSAAQGASDYGYTF
DNA: TGTGCCAGCTCAGCAGCTCAAGGGGCCAGTGACTATGGCTACACCTTC
D: .
J: TRBJ1-2
length: 16
size: few
V: TRBV18

CDR3: CASSPTNTRVAGVRTDTQYF
DNA: TGTGCCAGCTCACCGACAAATACCCGAGTAGCGGGAGTCCGGACAGATACGCAGTATTTT
D: TRBD2
J: TRBJ2-3
length: 20
size: few
V: TRBV18

CDR3: CASSLPLTGPPTNEQFF
DNA: TGTGCCAGCAGCTTACCGCTGACCGGGCCACCAACAAATGAGCAGTTCTTC
D: .
J: TRBJ2-1
length: 17
size: .
V: TRBV7-2

CDR3: CASSVPLVSTYNEQFF
DNA: TGCGCCAGCAGCGTTCCATTGGTAAGCACCTACAATGAGCAGTTCTTC
D: .
J: TRBJ2-1
length: 16
size: .
V: TRBV5-1

CDR3: CASSGRQDIAKNIQYF
DNA: TGTGCCAGCAGCGGACGACAGGACATAGCCAAAAACATTCAGTACTTC
D: .
J: TRBJ2-4
length: 16
size: .
V: TRBV5-6

CDR3: CASRIGTSGFREQYF
DNA: TGCGCCAGCAGAATCGGGACTAGCGGGTTCCGAGAGCAGTACTTC
D: TRBD2
J: TRBJ2-7
length: 15
size: .
V: TRBV5-1

CDR3: CASSLFAGVNTGELFF
DNA: TGTGCCAGCAGCTTATTCGCAGGGGTGAACACCGGGGAGCTGTTTTTT
D: .
J: TRBJ2-2
length: 16
size: .
V: TRBV7-3

CDR3: CAWSGGHGETQYF
DNA: TGTGCCTGGAGTGGGGGCCATGGGGAGACCCAGTACTTC
D: .
J: TRBJ2-5
length: 13
size: .
V: TRBV30